A selection of T cell receptor beta chains follows, all from one sample in a study of T-cell reconstitution after alpha-beta-depleted transplantation in children. TCRdb processed the PCR reads anew with MiXCR; each CDR3 protein has one entry. The table shows around 200,000 distinct CDR3 sequences, with roughly 8.3% occurring only once. This material consisted of PBMCs, mostly from graft donor cells, taken 360 days after TCRalphabeta/CD19-depleted stem cell transplant. These receptors came from a male patient between 2 and 15 years old who had a stem cell transplant for acute myeloid leukemia, so the T cells may come from the graft donor. The CDR3 runs from the conserved cysteine through the conserved F or W. D genes are given only for firm matches. The listing skips clone size in some rows; elsewhere it reads once, few, many or a size class.

d_gene | j_gene | v_gene | abundance | len | CDR3nt | CDR3aa
. | TRBJ1-2 | TRBV20-1 | . | 9 | TGCAGTGTCAACCTCTTAGACACCTTC | CSVNLLDTF
. | TRBJ2-7 | TRBV12-3/TRBV12-4 | many | 12 | TGTGCCAGCAGCCGGACTTTTTACGAGCAGTACTTC | CASSRTFYEQYF
. | TRBJ1-3 | TRBV6-2/TRBV6-3 | many | 16 | TGTGCCAGCAGTTCGGACAGTTGGATTTCTGGAAACACCATATATTTT | CASSSDSWISGNTIYF
. | TRBJ2-5 | TRBV20-1 | few | 11 | TGCAGTGCTAGCCCGCGGGAGACCCAGTACTTC | CSASPRETQYF
. | TRBJ2-1 | TRBV7-9 | . | 13 | TGTGCCAGCAGTTCTCCGGTGAGGTTTAGGGAGTTCTTC | CASSSPVRFREFF
. | TRBJ2-5 | TRBV12-3/TRBV12-4 | many | 13 | TGTGCCAGCAGGACGCAGCCGCAAGAGACCCAGTACTTC | CASRTQPQETQYF
. | TRBJ2-1 | TRBV5-1 | few | 12 | TGCGCCACCCGACAGGGAGGCAACGAGCAGTTCTTC | CATRQGGNEQFF
TRBD1 | TRBJ1-1 | TRBV6-2/TRBV6-3 | many | 15 | TGTGCCAGCAGCCCTGACAGGGAGAGGAACACTGAAGCTTTCTTT | CASSPDRERNTEAFF
. | TRBJ1-2 | TRBV20-1 | . | 11 | TGCAGTGCTCTAACAGGGTTAGGCTACACCTTC | CSALTGLGYTF
. | TRBJ2-1 | TRBV12-3/TRBV12-4 | many | 19 | TGTGCCAGCAGTTCGCGCATACGAGGACGGACAGTTAGGTTCAATGAGCAGTTCTTC | CASSSRIRGRTVRFNEQFF
TRBD2 | TRBJ2-1 | TRBV12-3/TRBV12-4 | few | 16 | TGTGCCAGCAGTCCCCCCCTTGGGGCGGGGGGGAATGAGCAGTTCTTC | CASSPPLGAGGNEQFF
TRBD2 | TRBJ2-1 | TRBV5-1 | . | 14 | TGCGCCAGCAGCTTTAGGACTAGCGGCAATGAGCAGTTCTTC | CASSFRTSGNEQFF
. | TRBJ2-5 | TRBV12-5 | . | 14 | TGTGCTAGTGCCCTGGGGGAATGGCAAGAGACCCAGTACTTC | CASALGEWQETQYF
. | TRBJ2-7 | TRBV6-2/TRBV6-3 | many | 15 | TGTGCCAGCGCCTTTGAGAGCTTAAGCTCCTACGAGCAGTACTTC | CASAFESLSSYEQYF
. | TRBJ2-1 | TRBV15 | many | 11 | TGTGCCACCGGCACCAGGGCCGAGCAGTTCTTC | CATGTRAEQFF
TRBD1 | TRBJ2-1 | TRBV5-1 | . | 16 | TGCGCCAGCAGCTCCGGGACAGGGGTCTCCTACAATGAGCAGTTCTTC | CASSSGTGVSYNEQFF
TRBD2 | TRBJ2-3 | TRBV6-2/TRBV6-3 | many | 14 | TGTGCCAGCAGTTACCGGGGGGGCACAGATACGCAGTATTTT | CASSYRGGTDTQYF
TRBD1 | TRBJ2-5 | TRBV20-1 | many | 16 | TGCAGTGCTAGAGGGGACAGGGGGGTAGGACGGGAGACCCAGTACTTC | CSARGDRGVGRETQYF
. | TRBJ2-3 | TRBV20-1 | many | 13 | TGCAGTGCTACCAGGAGACGCACAGATACGCAGTATTTT | CSATRRRTDTQYF
TRBD2 | TRBJ2-2 | TRBV7-8 | many | 16 | TGTGCCAGCAGCTTAGCGGGGGGGAGAGCTGCCGGGGAGCTGTTTTTT | CASSLAGGRAAGELFF
TRBD2 | TRBJ2-1 | TRBV4-2 | many | 14 | TGTGCCAGCAGCCAAGCGGCTAGCGGGAATGAGCAGTTCTTC | CASSQAASGNEQFF
. | TRBJ2-3 | TRBV7-3 | . | 15 | TGTGCCAGCACCCCTAAGGGCGGGGTGCCAGATACGCAGTATTTT | CASTPKGGVPDTQYF
. | TRBJ2-7 | TRBV10-3 | . | 15 | TGTGCCATCAGTGTGGGGGACCCACGAGACTACGAGCAGTACTTC | CAISVGDPRDYEQYF
TRBD2 | TRBJ2-1 | TRBV7-3 | few | 15 | TGTGCCAGCAGCCCCTCGGGGGGGAGGTACAATGAGCAGTTCTTC | CASSPSGGRYNEQFF
TRBD1 | TRBJ2-7 | TRBV7-2 | few | 16 | TGTGCCAGCAGCTTAGCTAGGGGGACAGGGATGTACGAGCAGTACTTC | CASSLARGTGMYEQYF
TRBD2 | TRBJ2-7 | TRBV11-2 | many | 19 | TGTGCCAGCAGCTTAGATGTGACTAGCGGGATACTTAGCTCCTACGAGCAGTACTTC | CASSLDVTSGILSSYEQYF
TRBD1 | TRBJ2-2 | TRBV6-6 | few | 13 | TGTGCCAGCAGTTACGACAGGGTAGGGGAGCTGTTTTTT | CASSYDRVGELFF
. | TRBJ2-5 | TRBV29-1 | many | 13 | TGCAGCGTTGAAGCGGAGGCCCGAGAGACCCAGTACTTC | CSVEAEARETQYF
. | TRBJ1-1 | TRBV6-5 | few | 12 | TGTGCCAGCAGTTACCTGGGGGCTGAAGCTTTCTTT | CASSYLGAEAFF
. | TRBJ1-6 | TRBV7-9 | few | 12 | TGTGCCAGCAGCTTACGGGGAGCACCCCTCCACTTT | CASSLRGAPLHF
. | TRBJ2-2 | TRBV20-1 | many | 14 | TGCAGTGCTTACCGTAGCGGAAACACCGGGGAGCTGTTTTTT | CSAYRSGNTGELFF
TRBD2 | TRBJ2-5 | TRBV5-1 | few | 16 | TGCGCCAGCAGCTTACGGACTAGCGGGGAGCAAGAGACCCAGTACTTC | CASSLRTSGEQETQYF
TRBD2 | TRBJ2-7 | TRBV12-3/TRBV12-4 | . | 17 | TGTGCCAGCAGTTTAGAGGGTTGGCGGGGGAGCTCCTACGAGCAGTACTTC | CASSLEGWRGSSYEQYF
. | TRBJ2-7 | TRBV20-1 | few | 14 | TGCAGTGCTACTAGAGACGGTAGCTCCTACGAGCAGTACTTC | CSATRDGSSYEQYF
TRBD2 | TRBJ2-3 | TRBV20-1 | many | 13 | TGCAGTGCCGGGACTAGCGGGAAGGATACGCAGTATTTT | CSAGTSGKDTQYF
. | TRBJ2-3 | TRBV29-1 | many | 13 | TGCAGCGTGGACCCAGGAGGGGGAGATACGCAGTATTTT | CSVDPGGGDTQYF
. | TRBJ1-4 | TRBV11-2 | many | 15 | TGTGCCAGCAGCTTACAGGGGAACAGTAATGAAAAACTGTTTTTT | CASSLQGNSNEKLFF
. | TRBJ1-2 | TRBV12-3/TRBV12-4 | few | 15 | TGTGCCAGCAGTCCGCATGGGGGGGGGAACTATGGCTACACCTTC | CASSPHGGGNYGYTF
. | TRBJ1-2 | TRBV29-1 | few | 13 | TGCAGCGTTGAAGAGCTAGCTAACTATGGCTACACCTTC | CSVEELANYGYTF
TRBD2 | TRBJ2-1 | TRBV20-1 | few | 18 | TGCAGTGCCACCGGGACTAGCGGGAGGTCGAGCTCCTACAATGAGCAGTTCTTC | CSATGTSGRSSSYNEQFF
. | TRBJ2-5 | TRBV12-3/TRBV12-4 | many | 13 | TGTGCCAGCAGTTTCCGGCGAGGGGAGACCCAGTACTTC | CASSFRRGETQYF
TRBD1 | TRBJ1-1 | TRBV6-5 | many | 15 | TGTGCCAGCAGGACAGGGGGTTCCGCGAACACTGAAGCTTTCTTT | CASRTGGSANTEAFF
. | TRBJ2-5 | TRBV7-8 | . | 15 | TGTGCCAGCAGCCTCCAGGGTGGGAACGACGAGACCCAGTACTTC | CASSLQGGNDETQYF
TRBD2 | TRBJ2-2 | TRBV5-6 | many | 16 | TGTGCCAGCAGACCAAGACTAGCGGGAGAGACTGGGGAGCTGTTTTTT | CASRPRLAGETGELFF
TRBD2 | TRBJ2-3 | TRBV5-1 | few | 17 | TGCGCCAGCAGCTTGGTTGGACTAGCGGGGGCCACAGATACGCAGTATTTT | CASSLVGLAGATDTQYF
. | TRBJ2-3 | TRBV19 | . | 14 | TGTGCCAGTAGTATAGACCTAACCTCAGATACGCAGTATTTT | CASSIDLTSDTQYF
TRBD1 | TRBJ1-5 | TRBV27 | few | 15 | TGTGCCAGCAGCGGCGGCGCAGGGGGGCGGCAGCCCCAGCATTTT | CASSGGAGGRQPQHF
. | TRBJ2-3 | TRBV5-1 | many | 16 | TGCGCCAGCAGCTTGTTACGGGACCGTAGCACAGATACGCAGTATTTT | CASSLLRDRSTDTQYF
TRBD1 | TRBJ1-5 | TRBV6-2/TRBV6-3 | . | 15 | TGTGCCAGCATACCCCGACAGGGAGTTAATCAGCCCCAGCATTTT | CASIPRQGVNQPQHF
. | TRBJ2-1 | TRBV27 | few | 15 | TGTGCCAGCAGTTCAGACAGTCGCGCCTACAATGAGCAGTTCTTC | CASSSDSRAYNEQFF